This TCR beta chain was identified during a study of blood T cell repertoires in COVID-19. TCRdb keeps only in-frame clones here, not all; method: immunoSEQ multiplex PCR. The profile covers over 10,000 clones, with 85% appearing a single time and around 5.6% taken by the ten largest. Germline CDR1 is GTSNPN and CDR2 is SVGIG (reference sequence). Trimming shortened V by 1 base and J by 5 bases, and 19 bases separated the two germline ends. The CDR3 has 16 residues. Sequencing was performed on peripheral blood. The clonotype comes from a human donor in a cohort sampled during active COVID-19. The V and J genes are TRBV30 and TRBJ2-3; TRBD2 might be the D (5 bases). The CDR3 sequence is CAWSGRLAGLRDTQYF. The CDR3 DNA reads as TGTGCCTGGAGTGGACGGTTGGCGGGTCTTAGAGATACGCAGTATTTT.